The TCR beta chain described here comes from a study of breast tumors, draining lymph nodes, adjacent tissues. TCRdb passed the multiplex PCR reads through MiXCR, listing each CDR3 protein once. The sample holds hundreds of thousands of distinct CDR3 sequences, approximately 30% seen once. General study points: Compared with lymph nodes, tumors were less diverse; compared with nontumor tissue, more.

Samples came from axillary lymph nodes draining the breast cancer. With respect to this clonotype: Its antigen is as yet unknown.

CDR3 length: 15 amino acids. From germline, CDR1 is MRHNA and CDR2 SNTAGT. Trimming cost V 7 bases and J 3 bases, with 18 bases left between them. This clonotype originated in a female donor with breast cancer. Some clones in this sample may be carry-over from other donors' samples. This sequence joins TRBV6-4 and TRBJ1-1, with D perhaps TRBD1 (5 bases). Sample: axillary lymph node tissue. The CDR3 nucleotides read TGTGCCAGCACCCAGGGAAGTAGGGTGGACACTGAAGCTTTCTTT. Translated, it gives CASTQGSRVDTEAFF.